The table lists the clone carrying this TCR beta chain with a few counts. Its specificity is unknown. The CDR3 is 13 residues long. Germline V gene data show CDR1 as SNHLY and CDR2 as FYNNEI. V shed 7 bases and J shed 2 bases, with 12 bases lying between them. This sample was included in a study of T-cell memory formation after mild COVID-19. The authors produced TCR alpha and TCR beta cDNA libraries with sample barcodes and UMIs by 5'RACE using constant-segment primers. TCRdb reprocessed the 5' RACE reads via MiXCR and lists one record per CDR3 protein. The sample holds 310,000 or so distinct CDR3 sequences, more than 15% seen once. General observations from the study: Among contracting clones, CD4+ were mainly CM/EM and CD8+ enriched in EMRA. Clonal second-wave expansions that peaked on day 37 had unconfirmed SARS-CoV-2 specificity.

The chain employs TRBV2 and TRBJ2-7, with D perhaps TRBD1 (6 bases). This clonotype originated in a man between 18 and 35 years old who had mild COVID-19 (a few samples of this study predate the infection). Cell type and time point are not known. The sample consisted of PBMCs or a T cell subset sorted from them (not recorded which). Here the CDR3 DNA reads TGTGCCAGCACTGGGACAAATCCCTACGAGCAGTACTTC. As protein: CASTGTNPYEQYF.